This entry is about one TCR beta chain. CDR1 and CDR2 (germline): SGHKS, YYEKEE (reference sequence). Trimming removed 4 bases from V and 0 bases from J, with 11 bases in between. The CDR3 length is 15 residues. The sample originates from a study of blood T cell repertoires in COVID-19. Study in general: Samples came from the United States, Italy and Spain, spanning acute and convalescent COVID-19.

Authors' data handling: Reference gene primer amplification yielded estimated nucleated cell counts. Here immunoSEQ multiplex PCR was the method, and the copy in TCRdb shows in-frame clones only, minus some. V and J calls and clone size are given by that table; D and trimming were obtained from the DNA. The sample lists approximately 170,000 clones, 85% to 90% occurring once. The genes are TRBV5-5 and TRBJ1-5; D gene unclear. Sequencing was done on a sample of peripheral blood. This sequence was found in a woman aged 55-70 years with COVID-19, enrolled during active disease. CDR3 nucleotide sequence: TGTGCCAGCAGCCAGGTACCTAATAGCAATCAGCCCCAGCATTTT. This translates into CASSQVPNSNQPQHF.